The rows below give T cell receptor beta chains drawn from one sample of a study of blood T cells in healthy people across ages. TCRdb itself ran the 5' RACE reads through MiXCR, one entry per CDR3 protein. The table lists roughly 800,000 distinct CDR3 sequences, around a quarter of them singletons. The same data also went into a second study, on T cells of mothers and their children.

Sample: blood. The receptors shown here come from a boy between 10 and 17 years old in good health. CDR3s include the opening cysteine and the closing phenylalanine or tryptophan. Each record gives: J gene, clone size, V gene, D gene, CDR3 DNA, CDR3 protein. The D gene is left open where the match is weak. The size of a clone is reported for some rows only, either as once, few or many, or as a class for expanded clones.

>TRBJ2-2|few|TRBV20-1|-
TGCAGTGCTAGATCCTCGGGGCACCTAGGACCCGGGGAGCTGTTTTTT
CSARSSGHLGPGELFF
>TRBJ2-1|few|TRBV6-1|-
TGTGCCAGCAATCGTGGGGCGGGGAACTCCTACAATGAGCAGTTCTTC
CASNRGAGNSYNEQFF
>TRBJ1-2|-|TRBV7-9|-
TGTGCCTGGGGGGGATCCAGCTATGGCTACACCTTC
CAWGGSSYGYTF
>TRBJ2-1|-|TRBV12-5|-
TGTGTTAGTGGTTTGGTAGAACCGGTAAATTACAATGAGCAGTTCTTC
CVSGLVEPVNYNEQFF
>TRBJ2-1|-|TRBV29-1|-
TGCAGCGCCCGAATCCCCTCCTACAATGAGCAGTTCTTC
CSARIPSYNEQFF
>TRBJ1-4|few|TRBV2|-
TGTGCCAGCAGTCCCGGGAGTCTTAATGAAAAACTGTTTTTT
CASSPGSLNEKLFF
>TRBJ2-5|-|TRBV29-1|-
TGCAGCGCCGGCCCCAGGGCCCAAGAGACCCAGTACTTC
CSAGPRAQETQYF
>TRBJ2-1|-|TRBV28|TRBD2
TGTGCCAGCAGTTTCAACCTTCATTTGGCGGGAGGGCTATCCTACAATGAGCAGTTCTTC
CASSFNLHLAGGLSYNEQFF
>TRBJ2-6|-|TRBV18|-
TGTGCCAGCTCACCACCAACAGGGAACTCTGGGGCCAACGTCCTGACTTTC
CASSPPTGNSGANVLTF
>TRBJ1-4|-|TRBV7-9|-
TGTGCCAGCAGCTACTCCGGGACGATAGCTAATGAAAAACTGTTTTTT
CASSYSGTIANEKLFF
>TRBJ1-6|few|TRBV12-3/TRBV12-4|TRBD1
TGTGCCAGCAGTCTCCGGACAGGGGGCAATTCACCCCTCCACTTT
CASSLRTGGNSPLHF
>TRBJ2-3|-|TRBV29-1|-
TGCAGCGTGTCAAGGGACTCATCTAGCACAGATACGCAGTATTTT
CSVSRDSSSTDTQYF
>TRBJ2-1|-|TRBV7-2|TRBD2
TGTGCCAGCAGCTCCCCGGCGGGGGGGTGGAATGAGCAGTTCTTC
CASSSPAGGWNEQFF
>TRBJ2-4|few|TRBV6-2/TRBV6-3|-
TGTGCCAGCAGTTCGAGGTACTTC
CASSSRYF
>TRBJ2-5|-|TRBV5-1|-
TGCGCCAGCAGAATGGACAGCCAAGAGACCCAGTACTTC
CASRMDSQETQYF
>TRBJ1-6|few|TRBV9|-
TGTGCCAGCAGCGTACAACAGGGTGGCCATAATTCACCCCTCCACTTT
CASSVQQGGHNSPLHF
>TRBJ2-5|-|TRBV28|-
TGTGCCAGCAGTTTAGGAATACAGGGTGGCCAAGAGACCCAGTACTTC
CASSLGIQGGQETQYF
>TRBJ2-5|once|TRBV5-1|-
TGCGCCAGCGCAGTCAGGAGCCAAGAGACCCAGTACTTC
CASAVRSQETQYF
>TRBJ2-5|-|TRBV27|-
TGTGCCAGCAGTTTCGGTCGCTGGAGGGGGGAGACCCAGTACTTC
CASSFGRWRGETQYF
>TRBJ2-1|-|TRBV29-1|TRBD1
TGCAGCGCGAGACAGGGTCGGGGGCAGTTCTTC
CSARQGRGQFF
>TRBJ2-7|-|TRBV29-1|TRBD1
TGCAGTGCCCTGGGGACAGGTGTGTACGAGCAGTACTTC
CSALGTGVYEQYF
>TRBJ2-4|few|TRBV20-1|TRBD2
TGCAGTGCTAGAGATCTCGGGGGGTCCACTACTAAAAACATTCAGTACTTC
CSARDLGGSTTKNIQYF
>TRBJ2-7|few|TRBV29-1|-
TGCAGCGTAAAGGATAACTACGAGCAGTACTTC
CSVKDNYEQYF
>TRBJ2-5|-|TRBV5-1|TRBD2
TGCGCCAGCAGCCTGGGACTAGCGGGAGGTCACGGTGAGACCCAGTACTTC
CASSLGLAGGHGETQYF
>TRBJ1-1|-|TRBV20-1|TRBD1
TGCAGTGCTAGATCCCGGGACAGGAGAGGTTGGAGGACTTTCTTT
CSARSRDRRGWRTFF
>TRBJ2-5|-|TRBV7-8|-
TGTGCCAGCAGCTTAGTTGGGGGCAGGGGTCTTGGTGAGCAATTCTTC
CASSLVGGRGLGEQFF
>TRBJ1-2|-|TRBV11-2|-
TGTGCCAGCAGCTTGGTGAGCCAGCCCTATGGCTACACCTTC
CASSLVSQPYGYTF
>TRBJ2-7|few|TRBV4-1|-
TGCGCCAGCAGCCAAGCACATCTAAGACTAGTTCCGGTCGAGCAGTACTTC
CASSQAHLRLVPVEQYF
>TRBJ2-7|few|TRBV6-5|-
TGTGCCAGCAGTTACGTGGGTAACATCTACGAGCAGTACTTC
CASSYVGNIYEQYF
>TRBJ1-2|-|TRBV20-1|-
TGCAGTGCTAAGGGAGATGGCTACACCTTC
CSAKGDGYTF
>TRBJ2-6|few|TRBV5-1|-
TGCGCCAGCAGCTTGTCCCCCAGCATTGAGGTTGGGGCCAACGTCCTGACTTTC
CASSLSPSIEVGANVLTF
>TRBJ2-2|-|TRBV12-3/TRBV12-4|-
TGTGCCAGCAGCGATGACGCAGGGTGGAACACCGGGGAGCTGTTTTTT
CASSDDAGWNTGELFF
>TRBJ2-1|-|TRBV2|-
TGTGCCAGCAGGTCAGGGTGGAATGAGCAGTTCTTC
CASRSGWNEQFF
>TRBJ2-5|-|TRBV20-1|TRBD1
TGCAGTGCTAGGAATGAGGACAGGGCTATCCCGGGGACCCAGTACTTC
CSARNEDRAIPGTQYF
>TRBJ1-5|-|TRBV19|-
TGTGCCAGTAGTATCGGGGGATATAGCAATCAGCCCCAGCATTTT
CASSIGGYSNQPQHF
>TRBJ2-2|-|TRBV7-2|-
TGTGCCAGCAGCGCCAGCCGAACCGGGGAGCTGTTTTTT
CASSASRTGELFF
>TRBJ2-5|once|TRBV27|-
TGTGCCAGCAGCCCGGACTCGCTAGTGACCCAGTACTTC
CASSPDSLVTQYF
>TRBJ1-4|-|TRBV5-1|-
TGCGCCAGCAGCGGCCTGGGACCACTAAATGAAGAACTGTTTTTT
CASSGLGPLNEELFF
>TRBJ1-5|few|TRBV3-1|-
TGTGCCAGCAGCCAAGCCACGGGGGGTCAGCCCCAGCATTTT
CASSQATGGQPQHF
>TRBJ1-1|-|TRBV11-2|TRBD1
TGTGCCAGCAAGTTGGGGACAGGGAACACTGAAGCTTTCTTT
CASKLGTGNTEAFF